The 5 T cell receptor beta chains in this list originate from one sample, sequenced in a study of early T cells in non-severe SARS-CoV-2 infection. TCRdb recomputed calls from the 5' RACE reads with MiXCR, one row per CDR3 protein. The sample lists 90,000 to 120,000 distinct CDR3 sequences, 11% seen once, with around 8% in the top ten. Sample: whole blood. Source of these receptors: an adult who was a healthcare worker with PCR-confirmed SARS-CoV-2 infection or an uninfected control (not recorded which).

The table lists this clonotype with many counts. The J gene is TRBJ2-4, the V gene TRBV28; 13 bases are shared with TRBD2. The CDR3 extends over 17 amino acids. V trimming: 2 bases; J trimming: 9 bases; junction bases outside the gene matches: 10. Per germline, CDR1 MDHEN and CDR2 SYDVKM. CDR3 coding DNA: TGTGCCAGCAGTTTAGGGACTAGCGGGAATTTGGGAGGCATTCAGTACTTC. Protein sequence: CASSLGTSGNLGGIQYF.

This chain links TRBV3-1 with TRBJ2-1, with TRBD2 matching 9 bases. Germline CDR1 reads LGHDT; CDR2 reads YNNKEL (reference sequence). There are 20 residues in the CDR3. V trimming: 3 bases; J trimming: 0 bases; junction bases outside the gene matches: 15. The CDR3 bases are TGTGCCAGCAGCCAGCTAGCGGGACTGGCAGGGGAAAGCTCCTACAATGAGCAGTTCTTC. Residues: CASSQLAGLAGESSYNEQFF.

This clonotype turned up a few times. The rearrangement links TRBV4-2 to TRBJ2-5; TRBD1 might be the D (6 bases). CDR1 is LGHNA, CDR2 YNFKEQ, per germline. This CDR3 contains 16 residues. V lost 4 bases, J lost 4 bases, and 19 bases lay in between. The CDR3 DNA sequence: TGTGCCAGCAGCCTTAACAAGGGGGATGGGGTAGAGACCCAGTACTTC. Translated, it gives CASSLNKGDGVETQYF.

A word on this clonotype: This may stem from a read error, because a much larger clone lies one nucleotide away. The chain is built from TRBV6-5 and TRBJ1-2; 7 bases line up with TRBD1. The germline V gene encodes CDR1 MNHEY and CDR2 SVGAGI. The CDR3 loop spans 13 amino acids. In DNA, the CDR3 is TGTGCCAACAGTCCGGGACAGATAGTCGGCTACACCTTC. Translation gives CANSPGQIVGYTF.

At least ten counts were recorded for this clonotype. CDR3 residues: CASSGGRSYEQYF. CDR3 in DNA: TGCGCCAGCAGTGGGGGCCGGAGCTACGAGCAGTACTTC. The gene calls are TRBV10-1 and TRBJ2-7; D is perhaps TRBD1 (5 bases). This CDR3 is built from 13 residues. In germline, CDR1 is WNHNN, CDR2 SYGVQD (reference sequence). V dropped 4 bases and J dropped 3 bases, with 10 bases sitting between them.